These 15 T cell receptor beta chains came from one sample sequenced in a study of TIL therapy for anti-PD-1-resistant metastatic lung cancer. Time point described: pre-treatment sample, taken before nivolumab and TIL therapy. This was the immunoSEQ v3 assay. Sequencing used immunoSEQ multiplex PCR; TCRdb keeps in-frame clones, though not all of them. The sample has 45,000 to 60,000 clones, 65% to 80% seen once. The sample was blood, taken at baseline. Receptor source: a woman aged 30 to 85 with non-small cell lung cancer.

This rearrangement joins TRBV7-8 to TRBJ2-7; no definite D call. This CDR3 is built from 12 residues. V dropped 1 base and J dropped 3 bases, with 4 bases sitting between them. Germline CDR1 reads SGHVS; CDR2 reads FQNEAQ. The CDR3 region has the DNA TGTGCCAGCAGCTTAGTAAACTACGAGCAGTACTTC. This codes for CASSLVNYEQYF. The entire variable domain, with the rest obtained from reference TRBV7-8 and TRBJ2-7, is as follows: GAGVSQSPRYKVAKRGQDVALRCDPISGHVSLFWYQQALGQGPEFLTYFQNEAQLDKSGLPSDRFFAERPEGSVSTLKIQRTQQEDSAVYLCASSLVNYEQYFGPGTRLTVT.

This chain joins TRBV7-6 and TRBJ2-1; 8 bases match TRBD2. The V gene's germline CDR1 is SGHVS and CDR2 FNYEAQ. The length of the CDR3 is 12 residues. V lost 5 bases and J lost 14; bases outside the gene matches: 8. This CDR3 is CASSEAGTSEFF. The DNA of the CDR3 is TGTGCCAGCAGCGAAGCCGGGACTAGTGAGTTCTTC.

This rearrangement joins TRBV19 to TRBJ2-1, with 10 bases that match TRBD2. The germline gives CDR1 LNHDA, CDR2 SQIVND (reference sequence). The CDR3 has 18 residues. Unmatched junction bases numbered 8, after V lost 2 bases and J lost 1 base. The CDR3 bases are TGTGCCAGTAGTATATCAAGCCTAGCGGGAGTATCCTACAATGAGCAGTTCTTC. Protein: CASSISSLAGVSYNEQFF.

The chain is built from TRBV5-1 and TRBJ2-1; 8 positions agree with TRBD2. Germline assignment: CDR1 SGHRS and CDR2 YFSETQ. V was pared by 6 bases and J by 7 bases, with 12 bases of the junction left unmatched. The CDR3 spans 15 residues. The CDR3 sequence: CASTTGLAHANEQFF. The CDR3 nucleotides are TGCGCCAGCACCACCGGACTAGCACATGCGAATGAGCAGTTCTTC.

The rearrangement joins TRBV5-1 to TRBJ1-1, with 7 bases fitting TRBD1. The V gene end was trimmed by 7 bases and the J gene end by 4 bases; junction bases not matched to a gene: 10. This CDR3 has 14 amino acids. Germline CDR1 and CDR2: SGHRS and YFSETQ. The CDR3 nucleotides are TGCGCCAGCTGGGACAGCCAAGAAGGCACTGAAGCTTTCTTT. This gives the protein CASWDSQEGTEAFF.

The chain couples TRBV27 to TRBJ1-1; 7 bases are a match to TRBD1. Germline V gives CDR1 MNHEY, CDR2 SMNVEV (reference sequence). The V gene end was trimmed by 0 bases and the J gene end by 11 bases; junction bases not matched to a gene: 6. The length of the CDR3 is 13 residues. The CDR3 sequence: CASSLSEQGIAFF. The CDR3 coding sequence is TGTGCCAGCAGTTTATCGGAACAGGGGATCGCTTTCTTT.

V is TRBV6-4 and J is TRBJ2-1, with D uncertain. The CDR3 has 13 amino acids. Germline loops: CDR1 MRHNA, CDR2 SNTAGT. Trimming removed 3 bases from V and 4 bases from J, with 7 bases in between. CDR3 coding DNA: TGTGCCAGCAGTGAGGCAGATTACAATGAGCAGTTCTTC. Encoded protein: CASSEADYNEQFF.

The rearrangement joins TRBV19 to TRBJ2-1, with 9 bases matching TRBD2. The CDR3 length is 17 residues. The germline CDR1 and CDR2 sequences are LNHDA and SQIVND (reference sequence). The V segment lost 5 bases and the J segment 9 bases; nucleotides outside the gene matches: 17. The CDR3: CASSSRTGRGGMGEQFF. The CDR3 DNA reads TGTGCCAGTAGTTCCCGGACCGGGCGGGGGGGCATGGGTGAGCAGTTCTTC.

The V gene is TRBV4-3, the J gene TRBJ1-5, with a tentative D call TRBD1 (5 bases). Germline V CDR1 and CDR2: LGHNA, YSLEER. Trimming took 0 bases from V and 4 from J, leaving 22 bases between them. The CDR3 runs to 19 residues. CDR3 residues: CASSQDWAGGFGGNQPQHF. In nucleotides, the CDR3 is TGCGCCAGCAGCCAAGATTGGGCTGGGGGTTTCGGAGGGAATCAGCCCCAGCATTTT.

This clone was detected once. The gene calls are TRBV2 and TRBJ2-3; the match to TRBD2 covers 8 bases. Germline V lookup: CDR1 SNHLY, CDR2 FYNNEI. Trimming removed 8 bases from V and 14 bases from J; junction bases left unmatched: 12. This CDR3 comprises 12 residues. This CDR3 is CASSPSSGSVYF. The CDR3 coding sequence is TGTGCCAGCTCGCCGTCGAGCGGGAGTGTGTATTTT. Together with reference TRBV2 and TRBJ2-3, the CDR3 gives the full variable domain: EPEVTQTPSHQVTQMGQEVILRCVPISNHLYFYWYRQILGQKVEFLVSFYNNEISEKSEIFDDQFSVERPDGSNFTLKIRSTKLEDSAMYFCASSPSSGSVYFGPGTRLTVL.

A few counts support this clone. The chain recombines TRBV5-1 with TRBJ1-1, with a tentative D call TRBD1 (6 bases). The CDR3 sequence is 15 residues long. CDR1 SGHRS and CDR2 YFSETQ come from the germline V gene. The V gene lost 5 bases and the J gene lost 1 base, with 15 bases spanning the gap. CDR3 sequence: CASRQPGQQNTEAFF. The CDR3 coding sequence is TGCGCCAGCAGACAACCGGGACAACAGAACACTGAAGCTTTCTTT. The whole variable domain, filled in from reference TRBV5-1 and TRBJ1-1, reads KAGVTQTPRYLIKTRGQQVTLSCSPISGHRSVSWYQQTPGQGLQFLFEYFSETQRNKGNFPGRFSGRQFSNSRSEMNVSTLELGDSALYLCASRQPGQQNTEAFFGQGTRLTVV.

The genes are TRBV4-1 and TRBJ2-5; D remains ambiguous. The CDR3 is made up of 16 amino acids. Between the trimmed V and J ends, which lost 1 base and 1 base, there was a span of 13 bases. Per germline, CDR1 MGHRA and CDR2 YSYEKL. The CDR3 here is CASSQGLTAFQETQYF. In DNA form, the CDR3 reads TGCGCCAGCAGCCAAGGGCTTACAGCTTTCCAAGAGACCCAGTACTTC.

The V call is TRBV5-1, the J call TRBJ2-1; D unclear. The CDR3 extends over 11 amino acids. CDR1 and CDR2 (germline): SGHRS, YFSETQ. V was trimmed by 5 bases and J by 5 bases, leaving 5 bases between them. In nucleotides, the CDR3 is TGCGCCAGCAGGGCGGACAATGAGCAGTTCTTC. Translated: CASRADNEQFF.

The gene calls are TRBV19 and TRBJ1-2; D possibly corresponds to TRBD1 (6 bases). CDR3 length: 14 residues. CDR1 LNHDA and CDR2 SQIVND come from the germline V gene (reference sequence). V lost 3 bases to trimming and J lost 7 bases, with 15 bases between them. CDR3 DNA: TGTGCCAGTAGTATCCTCAGGGGTAATGCTGGCTACACCTTC. Its protein is CASSILRGNAGYTF.

This chain uses TRBV7-9 with TRBJ1-1, with 7 nucleotides matching TRBD1. This CDR3 contains 15 residues. V lost 1 base to trimming and J lost 0 bases; unmatched junction nucleotides: 2. Germline loops: CDR1 SEHNR, CDR2 FQNEAQ (reference sequence). CDR3 DNA sequence: TGTGCCAGCAGCTTAGGCGGGACAGTGAACACTGAAGCTTTCTTT. This sequence encodes CASSLGGTVNTEAFF.